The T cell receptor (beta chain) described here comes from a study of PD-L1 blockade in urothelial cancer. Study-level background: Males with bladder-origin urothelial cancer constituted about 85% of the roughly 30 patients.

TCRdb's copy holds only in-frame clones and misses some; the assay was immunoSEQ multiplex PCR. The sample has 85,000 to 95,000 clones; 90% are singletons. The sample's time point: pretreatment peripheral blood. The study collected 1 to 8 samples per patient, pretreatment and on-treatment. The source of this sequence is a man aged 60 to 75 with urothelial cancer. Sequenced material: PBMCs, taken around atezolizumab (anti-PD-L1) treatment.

The CDR3 spells CASSLPWGGQGSYEQYF. Written as DNA, the CDR3 is TGTGCCAGCAGTCTCCCGTGGGGGGGACAGGGGAGCTACGAGCAGTACTTC. The genes are TRBV28 and TRBJ2-7; 10 bases agree with TRBD1. Germline assignment: CDR1 MDHEN and CDR2 SYDVKM. The junction had 13 bases not matched to a gene; V was cut back by 5 bases and J by 3 bases. The CDR3 covers 17 residues.